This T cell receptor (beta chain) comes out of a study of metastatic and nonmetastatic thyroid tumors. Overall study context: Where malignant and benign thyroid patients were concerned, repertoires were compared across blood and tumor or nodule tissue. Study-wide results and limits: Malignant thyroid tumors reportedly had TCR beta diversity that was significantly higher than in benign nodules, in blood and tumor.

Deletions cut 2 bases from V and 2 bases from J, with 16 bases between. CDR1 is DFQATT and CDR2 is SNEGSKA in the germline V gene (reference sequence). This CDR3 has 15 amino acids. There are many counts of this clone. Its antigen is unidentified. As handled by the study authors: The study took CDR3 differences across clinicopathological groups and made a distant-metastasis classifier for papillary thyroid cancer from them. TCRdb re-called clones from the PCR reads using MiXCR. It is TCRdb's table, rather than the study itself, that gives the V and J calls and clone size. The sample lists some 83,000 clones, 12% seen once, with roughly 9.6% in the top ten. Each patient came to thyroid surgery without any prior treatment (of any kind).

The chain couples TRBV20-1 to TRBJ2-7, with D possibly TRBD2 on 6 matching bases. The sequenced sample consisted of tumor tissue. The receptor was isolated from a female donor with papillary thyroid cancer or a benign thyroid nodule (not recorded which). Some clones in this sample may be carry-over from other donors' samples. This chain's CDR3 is CSARSPPAGTYEQYF. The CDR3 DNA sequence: TGCAGTGCTAGATCCCCCCCAGCGGGTACCTACGAGCAGTACTTC.